This T cell receptor (beta chain) was recorded in a study of cytomegalovirus exposure and HLA in healthy donors. Study-wide results and caveats: Subsequent analysis revealed that first-cohort TCR clusters tended to co-occur in the roughly 120 validation repertoires. Researchers counted roughly 160 TCR beta chains as cytomegalovirus-associated. A few CMV-associated chains proved CMV antigen-specific in vitro. There were some public TCRs occurring in many donors, but most TCR sequences were rare.

This clone was seen just once. Its antigen is undetermined. The assay was immunoSEQ multiplex PCR, and TCRdb's table has in-frame clones only and misses some. The sample includes some 60,000 clones, about 96% of them seen just once. Germline CDR1 is MNHEY and CDR2 is SVGAGI. The CDR3 is 14 residues long. The germline V and J ends were trimmed by 6 bases and 9 bases, with 18 bases remaining between them. The specimen was PBMCs. The receptor comes from a man aged 18 to 35 in good health and CMV-seronegative. V and J are TRBV6-5 and TRBJ1-5; D perhaps matches TRBD1 (6 bases). The CDR3 spells CASSQTTGISPQHF. The CDR3 DNA reads as TGTGCCAGCAGCCAGACGACAGGTATATCGCCCCAGCATTTT.